A selection of T cell receptor beta chains follows, all from one sample in a study of T-cell memory formation after mild COVID-19. TCRdb reanalysed the 5' RACE reads using MiXCR and keeps one entry per CDR3 protein. The profile shows 400,000 to 500,000 distinct CDR3 sequences, approximately 18% of them singletons. Input material: PBMCs or a T cell subset sorted from them (not recorded which). These receptors were taken from a young man who had mild COVID-19 (a few samples of this study predate the infection). Cell type and time point are not known. CDR3s include the opening cysteine and the closing phenylalanine or tryptophan. Fields, in order: clone size, V gene, J gene, D gene, CDR3 length, CDR3 protein, CDR3 DNA. A D gene is named only where the DNA matches it firmly. Size tells how often a clone was seen (once, few, many) or the class of an expanded clone, and some rows leave it out.

>few|TRBV5-4|TRBJ2-1|TRBD1|15
CASSRGQGRYNEQFF
TGTGCCAGCAGCCGGGGACAGGGGCGCTACAATGAGCAGTTCTTC
>few|TRBV7-6|TRBJ2-4|.|13
CASSLGGLAGAYF
TGTGCCAGCAGCTTAGGGGGTTTGGCGGGGGCCTACTTC
>.|TRBV11-2|TRBJ2-7|TRBD2|14
CASSPGLRGVEQYF
TGTGCCAGCAGCCCGGGACTACGGGGGGTCGAGCAGTACTTC
>few|TRBV7-2|TRBJ1-1|.|13
CASSSQTGTEAFF
TGTGCCAGCAGCTCCCAGACGGGGACTGAAGCTTTCTTT
>.|TRBV7-3|TRBJ2-3|.|15
CASRSPGSLADTQYF
TGTGCCAGCAGGTCCCCGGGGTCCTTGGCAGATACGCAGTATTTT
>.|TRBV10-3|TRBJ2-7|TRBD1|13
CAISGTGKHEQYF
TGTGCCATCAGCGGGACAGGGAAGCACGAGCAGTACTTC
>many|TRBV7-9|TRBJ2-5|.|13
CASSSQGWGTQYF
TGTGCCAGCAGCTCACAGGGCTGGGGGACCCAGTACTTC
>.|TRBV4-2|TRBJ2-3|.|15
CASSQISTRTDTQYF
TGTGCCAGCAGCCAAATTTCTACACGCACAGATACGCAGTATTTT
>few|TRBV10-3|TRBJ2-5|.|12
CAISAGEETQYF
TGTGCCATCAGCGCTGGGGAAGAGACCCAGTACTTC
>few|TRBV18|TRBJ1-1|TRBD1|14
CASSPPSGQDHAFF
TGTGCCAGCTCACCACCATCGGGACAGGACCATGCTTTCTTT
>.|TRBV4-3|TRBJ2-1|.|15
CASSPGQSLHNEQFF
TGCGCCAGCAGCCCGGGACAATCTCTGCACAATGAGCAGTTCTTC
>.|TRBV4-2|TRBJ1-6|.|15
CASSQDTGRVSPLHF
TGTGCCAGCAGCCAAGATACAGGGCGGGTTTCACCCCTCCACTTT
>few|TRBV6-1|TRBJ2-3|.|13
CASTPVSTDTQYF
TGTGCCAGCACTCCCGTCAGCACAGATACGCAGTATTTT
>.|TRBV7-8|TRBJ1-5|.|17
CASSYSLVREAGQPQHF
TGTGCCAGCAGCTATAGTTTGGTGAGGGAGGCAGGTCAGCCCCAGCATTTT
>few|TRBV5-1|TRBJ2-1|TRBD1|13
CASSDGQGAMQFF
TGCGCCAGCAGCGACGGACAGGGGGCGATGCAGTTCTTC
>once|TRBV12-3/TRBV12-4|TRBJ2-5|TRBD1|11
CATRTGETQYF
TGTGCCACCCGGACAGGAGAGACCCAGTACTTC
>once|TRBV5-1|TRBJ1-6|.|15
CASNPGGGNNSPLHF
TGCGCCAGCAACCCTGGCGGAGGGAATAATTCACCCCTCCACTTT
>.|TRBV5-1|TRBJ1-2|.|12
CASTREGYGYTF
TGCGCCAGCACCCGGGAGGGCTATGGCTACACCTTC
>.|TRBV7-9|TRBJ1-2|.|13
CSSSLVRGNGYTF
TGTTCCAGCAGCTTAGTTCGAGGGAATGGCTACACCTTC
>few|TRBV3-1|TRBJ2-6|.|14
CASSLSDGANVLTF
TGTGCCAGCAGCCTCAGCGATGGGGCCAACGTCCTGACTTTC
>many|TRBV5-1|TRBJ2-7|TRBD1|14
CASSPGTGNYEQYF
TGCGCCAGCAGCCCCGGGACAGGGAACTACGAGCAGTACTTC
>.|TRBV7-3|TRBJ2-3|TRBD2|15
CASSPLAGGLDTQYF
TGTGCCAGCAGCCCGCTAGCGGGGGGGCTGGATACGCAGTATTTT
>.|TRBV4-3|TRBJ2-3|TRBD2|16
CASSQDAGGSADTQYF
TGCGCCAGCAGCCAAGATGCGGGGGGCTCTGCAGATACGCAGTATTTT
>many|TRBV5-1|TRBJ2-5|TRBD2|14
CASSLVAGVETQYF
TGCGCCAGCAGCTTGGTAGCGGGGGTGGAGACCCAGTACTTC
>many|TRBV20-1|TRBJ2-2|.|14
CSARDPQGSGELFF
TGCAGTGCTAGAGATCCGCAGGGTAGCGGGGAGCTGTTTTTT
>.|TRBV5-6|TRBJ1-2|TRBD1|16
CASSPPPGQGELGYTF
TGTGCCAGCAGTCCTCCTCCGGGACAGGGGGAGCTTGGCTACACCTTC
>many|TRBV4-3|TRBJ2-2|.|15
CASSQVSTNTGELFF
TGCGCCAGCAGCCAGGTGTCCACGAACACCGGGGAGCTGTTTTTT
>many|TRBV6-5|TRBJ1-1|.|11
CASSYRTEAFF
TGTGCCAGCAGTTACCGCACTGAAGCTTTCTTT
>few|TRBV5-5|TRBJ2-1|.|17
CASSVILIPSSYNEQFF
TGTGCCAGCAGCGTCATACTAATTCCCTCCTCCTACAATGAGCAGTTCTTC
>.|TRBV11-2|TRBJ2-1|TRBD1|15
CASSPLGRGRDEQFF
TGTGCCAGCAGCCCTCTCGGCAGGGGGCGGGATGAGCAGTTCTTC
>.|TRBV6-5|TRBJ2-5|TRBD1|16
CASSYSGTGKSETQYF
TGTGCCAGCAGTTACTCTGGGACAGGGAAGTCAGAGACCCAGTACTTC
>few|TRBV9|TRBJ1-2|.|13
CASSVGAGSGYTF
TGTGCCAGCAGCGTAGGGGCAGGCTCTGGCTACACCTTC
>many|TRBV5-1|TRBJ2-4|TRBD1|14
CASSLRTGENIQYF
TGCGCCAGCAGCTTAAGGACAGGGGAAAACATTCAGTACTTC
>few|TRBV10-3|TRBJ1-6|.|13
CATRQAINSPLHF
TGTGCCACTCGACAGGCGATTAATTCACCCCTCCACTTT
>few|TRBV7-3|TRBJ2-3|.|13
CASSESGEDTQYF
TGTGCCAGCAGCGAAAGCGGAGAAGATACGCAGTATTTT
>many|TRBV5-1|TRBJ1-1|TRBD1|14
CASSFGQGGTEAFF
TGCGCCAGCAGCTTTGGTCAGGGGGGTACTGAAGCTTTCTTT
>.|TRBV6-5|TRBJ2-5|.|14
CASSFRGAGETQYF
TGTGCCAGCAGTTTCCGGGGGGCGGGAGAGACCCAGTACTTC
>.|TRBV20-1|TRBJ2-5|TRBD2|14
CSAILAGNQETQYF
TGCAGTGCTATCCTAGCGGGGAATCAAGAGACCCAGTACTTC
>many|TRBV19|TRBJ1-5|TRBD1|14
CASSPGGRNQPQHF
TGTGCCAGTAGCCCAGGGGGAAGAAATCAGCCCCAGCATTTT
>few|TRBV6-2/TRBV6-3|TRBJ2-1|TRBD2|18
CASSYSGLAGGASNEQFF
TGTGCCAGCAGTTACTCGGGACTAGCGGGGGGGGCCAGCAATGAGCAGTTCTTC
>.|TRBV6-1|TRBJ1-6|TRBD1|14
CASAWTGNNSPLHF
TGTGCCAGCGCATGGACAGGGAACAATTCACCCCTCCACTTT
>few|TRBV6-5|TRBJ2-2|.|10
CARNTGELFF
TGTGCCAGAAACACCGGGGAGCTGTTTTTT
>few|TRBV4-1|TRBJ2-5|TRBD2|15
CASSQLAGGQETQYF
TGCGCCAGCAGCCAGCTAGCGGGGGGCCAAGAGACCCAGTACTTC
>.|TRBV20-1|TRBJ2-4|.|14
CSALRGSGGNIQYF
TGCAGTGCCCTCAGGGGTTCGGGCGGAAACATTCAGTACTTC
>few|TRBV13|TRBJ1-1|TRBD1|14
CASSLGQLYTEAFF
TGTGCCAGCAGCTTGGGACAGCTATACACTGAAGCTTTCTTT
>.|TRBV4-1|TRBJ2-1|TRBD1|14
CASSQGDRYNEQFF
TGCGCCAGCAGCCAGGGGGACAGGTACAATGAGCAGTTCTTC
>few|TRBV12-3/TRBV12-4|TRBJ2-2|.|13
CASSPESAGELFF
TGTGCCAGCAGCCCCGAGTCCGCCGGGGAGCTGTTTTTT
>few|TRBV6-2/TRBV6-3|TRBJ2-7|.|15
CASSYGTGETYEQYF
TGTGCCAGCAGCTATGGGACTGGGGAGACCTACGAGCAGTACTTC
>.|TRBV5-1|TRBJ1-5|.|15
CASSAEGGMGQPQHF
TGCGCCAGCAGCGCAGAGGGGGGAATGGGGCAGCCCCAGCATTTT
>few|TRBV5-1|TRBJ2-7|TRBD2|14
CASSWGGGAYEQYF
TGCGCCAGCAGCTGGGGCGGGGGGGCCTACGAGCAGTACTTC
>.|TRBV4-1|TRBJ2-1|TRBD1|14
CASSNGTGRDEQFF
TGCGCCAGCAGCAACGGGACAGGGAGAGATGAGCAGTTCTTC
>.|TRBV6-5|TRBJ2-3|.|14
CASSFAKGTDTQYF
TGTGCCAGCAGTTTCGCTAAGGGGACAGATACGCAGTATTTT
>few|TRBV20-1|TRBJ2-3|TRBD2|17
CSARVGTSPLFTDTQYF
TGCAGTGCTAGAGTAGGGACTAGCCCGTTGTTCACAGATACGCAGTATTTT